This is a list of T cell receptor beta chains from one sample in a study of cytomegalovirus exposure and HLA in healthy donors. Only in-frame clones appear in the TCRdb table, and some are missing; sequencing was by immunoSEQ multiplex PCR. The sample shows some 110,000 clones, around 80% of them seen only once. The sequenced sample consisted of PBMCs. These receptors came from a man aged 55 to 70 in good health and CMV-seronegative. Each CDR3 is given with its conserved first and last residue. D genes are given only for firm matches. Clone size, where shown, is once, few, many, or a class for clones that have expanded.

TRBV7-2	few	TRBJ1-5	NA	TGTGCCAGCAGCCCCACCTGGGGAGACTATAGCAATCAGCCCCAGCATTTT	CASSPTWGDYSNQPQHF
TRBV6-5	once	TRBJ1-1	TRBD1	TGTGCCAGCAGTTCGACAGGGGGTCCGGCTGAAGCTTTCTTT	CASSSTGGPAEAFF
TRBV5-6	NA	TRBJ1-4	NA	TGTGCCAGCAGCCCGGCGTACGACAGGCTCCCTGAAAAACTGTTTTTT	CASSPAYDRLPEKLFF
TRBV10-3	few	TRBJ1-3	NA	TGTGCCACCTCTGACAGGTCTTTAGCTGGAAACACCATATATTTT	CATSDRSLAGNTIYF
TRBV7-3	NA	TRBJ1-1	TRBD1	TGTGCCAGCAGCAACACAGGGGACACTGAAGCTTTCTTT	CASSNTGDTEAFF
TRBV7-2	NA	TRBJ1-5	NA	TGTGCCAGCAGCTTAATACGGACAGGCAATCAGCCCCAGCATTTT	CASSLIRTGNQPQHF
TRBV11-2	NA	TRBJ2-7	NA	TGTGCCAGCAGCCATTATGGCAGCTCCTACGAGCAGTACTTC	CASSHYGSSYEQYF
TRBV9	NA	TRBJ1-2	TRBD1	TGTGCCAGCAGCGTAGGACAGGGTGGTAACTATGGCTACACCTTC	CASSVGQGGNYGYTF
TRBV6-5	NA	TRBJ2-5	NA	TGTGCCAGCAGTTGGGGGGACAGCCGCTGGTCCCAGTACTTC	CASSWGDSRWSQYF
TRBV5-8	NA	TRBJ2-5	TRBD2	TGTGCCAGCAGCTTAGCGGGGGGCCTACAAGAGACCCAGTACTTC	CASSLAGGLQETQYF
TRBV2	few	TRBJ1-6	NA	TGTGCCAGCTCCGGGGATTATAATTCACCCCTCCACTTT	CASSGDYNSPLHF
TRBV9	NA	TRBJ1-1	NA	TGTGCCAGCAGCGTAGGACAGGATAATGAAGCTTTCTTT	CASSVGQDNEAFF
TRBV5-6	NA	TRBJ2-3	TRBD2	TGTGCCAGCAGCCTGTCGCGGGGGGGCGTTTATACGCAGTATTTT	CASSLSRGGVYTQYF
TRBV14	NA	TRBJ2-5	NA	TGTGCCAGCAGCCAAACCCCAGTGTCAGAGACCCAGTACTTC	CASSQTPVSETQYF
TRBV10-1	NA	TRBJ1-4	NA	TGCGCCATCTTTAGTGCAACTAATGAAAAACTGTTTTTT	CAIFSATNEKLFF
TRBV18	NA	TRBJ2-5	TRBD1	TGTGCCAGCTCCCCTCTCGGGACAGGGGGCGCAGGAGAGACCCAGTACTTC	CASSPLGTGGAGETQYF
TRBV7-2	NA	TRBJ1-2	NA	TGTGCCAGCAGCTTAAGGACGGGAGGCTACACCTTC	CASSLRTGGYTF
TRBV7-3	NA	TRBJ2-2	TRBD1	TGTGCCAGCAGCCGGGGACAGGGAGAGGAGCTGTTTTTT	CASSRGQGEELFF
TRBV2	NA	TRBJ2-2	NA	TGTGCCAGCAGTGAAGGGTCGGGGGCCGGGGAGCTGTTTTTT	CASSEGSGAGELFF
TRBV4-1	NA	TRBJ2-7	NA	TGCGCCAGCAGCCAAGTCAGTTCCTACGAGCAGTACTTC	CASSQVSSYEQYF
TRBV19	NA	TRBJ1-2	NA	TGTGCCAGTAGTATAGTCCCGACAGCTACAACCTATGGCTACACCTTC	CASSIVPTATTYGYTF
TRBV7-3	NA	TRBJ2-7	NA	TGTGCCAGCAGCTTAGATGGCAGCTCCTACGAGCAGTACTTC	CASSLDGSSYEQYF
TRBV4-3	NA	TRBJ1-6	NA	TGCGCCAGCAGCCAAGTGGGGGGAAGGGATTCACCCCTCCACTTT	CASSQVGGRDSPLHF
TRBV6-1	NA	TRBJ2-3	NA	TGTGCCAGCGCCGAAGGGGGGGCCAAGACAGATACGCAGTATTTT	CASAEGGAKTDTQYF
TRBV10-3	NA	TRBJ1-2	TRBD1	TGTGCCATCAGTAAGCAGGGGGCGACAAGCTATGGCTACACCTTC	CAISKQGATSYGYTF
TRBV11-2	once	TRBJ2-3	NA	TGTGCCAGCAGCTTTTTCTCTCGCACAGATACGCAGTATTTT	CASSFFSRTDTQYF
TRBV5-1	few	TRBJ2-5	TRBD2	TGCGCCAGCAGCGACATCTCGGGGGGAGAGACCCAGTACTTC	CASSDISGGETQYF
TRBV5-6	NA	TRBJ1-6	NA	TGTGCCAGCAGCTTGCCGGGGAAAAATTCACCCCTCCACTTT	CASSLPGKNSPLHF
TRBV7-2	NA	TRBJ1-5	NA	TGTGCCAGCAGCTTAAGTACAATTTATAGCAATCAGCCCCAGCATTTT	CASSLSTIYSNQPQHF
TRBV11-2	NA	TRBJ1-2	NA	TGTGCCAGCGGAAGCAGGAGAGGGGGATATGGCTACACCTTC	CASGSRRGGYGYTF
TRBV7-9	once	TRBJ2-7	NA	TGTGCCAGCAGCTTAGCAGAGTCGAACCGTCCTCAGGGGCAGTACTTC	CASSLAESNRPQGQYF
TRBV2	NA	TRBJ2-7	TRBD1	TGTGCCACTCAGAAAGCCGGGACAGGGAATTACGAGCAGTACTTC	CATQKAGTGNYEQYF
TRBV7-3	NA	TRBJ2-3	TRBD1	TGTGCCAGCAGTCTAGTCGGGACAGGGACAGATACGCAGTATTTT	CASSLVGTGTDTQYF
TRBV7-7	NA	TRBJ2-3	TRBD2	TGTGCCAGCAGCTTAACGGGGGGGGGCACAGATACGCAGTATTTT	CASSLTGGGTDTQYF
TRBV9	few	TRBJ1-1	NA	TGTGCCAGCAGCGTAGTGAACAGTGTGAACACTGAAGCTTTCTTT	CASSVVNSVNTEAFF
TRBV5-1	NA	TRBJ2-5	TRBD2	TGCGCCAGCAGCCCCGCGGGGGGGGTAGGGGAGACCCAGTACTTC	CASSPAGGVGETQYF
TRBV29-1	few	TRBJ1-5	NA	TGCAGCGTTGGTCCAGGGAGCAATCAGCCCCAGCATTTT	CSVGPGSNQPQHF
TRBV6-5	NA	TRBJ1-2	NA	TGTGCCAGTCAGCGGGGGCGAGGGGATGGCTACACCTTC	CASQRGRGDGYTF
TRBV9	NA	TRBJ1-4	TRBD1	TGTGCCAGCAGCGTCGGAGGGGGCTTTCAAGAACTGTTTTTT	CASSVGGGFQELFF
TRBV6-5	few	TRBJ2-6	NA	TGTGCCAGCAGTTACGACAGCTCTGGGGCCAACGTCCTGACTTTC	CASSYDSSGANVLTF
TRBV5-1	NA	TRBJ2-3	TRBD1	TGCGCCAGCAGCTGGGGACAGACGGCCACAGATACGCAGTATTTT	CASSWGQTATDTQYF
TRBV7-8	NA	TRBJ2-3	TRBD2	TGTGCCAGCAGCTCTAGCGGGGGGGCTTATACGCAGTATTTT	CASSSSGGAYTQYF
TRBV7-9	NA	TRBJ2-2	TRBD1	TGTGCCAGCAGCTTACGGGACAGGGCAACCGGGGAGCTGTTTTTT	CASSLRDRATGELFF
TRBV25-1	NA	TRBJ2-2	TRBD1	TGTGCCAGCACGGGACAGGGCTTCGGGGAGCTGTTTTTT	CASTGQGFGELFF
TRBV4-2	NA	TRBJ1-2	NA	TGTGCCAGCGGCCAAGGGCCCGGGGGAGGTGGCTATGGCTACACCTTC	CASGQGPGGGGYGYTF
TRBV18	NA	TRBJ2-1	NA	TGTGCCAGCTCACCAGTACAACAGACCCGCAATGAGCAGTTCTTC	CASSPVQQTRNEQFF
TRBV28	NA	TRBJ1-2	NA	TGTGCCAGCAGCCCCGCCGGAGACTATGGCTACACCTTC	CASSPAGDYGYTF
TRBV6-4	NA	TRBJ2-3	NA	TGTGCCAGCAGTGTGTCACCAGCGAGCACAGATACGCAGTATTTT	CASSVSPASTDTQYF
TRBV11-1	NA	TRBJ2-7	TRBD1	TGTGCCAGCAGCTTAGCAGACAGGGGGGCCTACGAGCAGTACTTC	CASSLADRGAYEQYF
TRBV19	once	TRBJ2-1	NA	TGTGCCAGTAGTATAGGCGGATACTCCTACAATGAGCAGTTCTTC	CASSIGGYSYNEQFF